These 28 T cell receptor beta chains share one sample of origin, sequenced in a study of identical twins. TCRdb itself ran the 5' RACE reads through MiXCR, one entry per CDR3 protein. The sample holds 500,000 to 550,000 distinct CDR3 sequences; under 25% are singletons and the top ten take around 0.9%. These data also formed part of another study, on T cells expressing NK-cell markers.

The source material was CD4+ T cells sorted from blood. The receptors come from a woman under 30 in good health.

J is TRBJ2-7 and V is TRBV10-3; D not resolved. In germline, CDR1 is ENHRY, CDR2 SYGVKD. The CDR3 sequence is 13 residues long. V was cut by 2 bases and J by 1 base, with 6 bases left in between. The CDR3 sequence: CAISEPLSYEQYF. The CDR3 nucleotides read TGTGCCATCAGTGAGCCGTTATCCTACGAGCAGTACTTC.

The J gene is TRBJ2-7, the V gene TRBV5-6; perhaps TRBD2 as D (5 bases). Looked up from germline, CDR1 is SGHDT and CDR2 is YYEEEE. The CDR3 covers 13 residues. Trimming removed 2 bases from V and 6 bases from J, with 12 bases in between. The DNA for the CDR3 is TGTGCCAGCAGCTTTGAGAGGGTAAGCGAGCAGTACTTC. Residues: CASSFERVSEQYF. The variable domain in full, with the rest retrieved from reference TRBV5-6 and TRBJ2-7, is DAGVTQSPTHLIKTRGQQVTLRCSPKSGHDTVSWYQQALGQGPQFIFQYYEEEERQRGNFPDRFSGHQFPNYSSELNVNALLLGDSALYLCASSFERVSEQYFGPGTRLTVT.

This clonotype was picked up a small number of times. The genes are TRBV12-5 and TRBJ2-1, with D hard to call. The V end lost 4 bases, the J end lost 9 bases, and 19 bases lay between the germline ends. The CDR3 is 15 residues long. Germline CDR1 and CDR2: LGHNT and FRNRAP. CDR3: CASGSPREEGGEQFF. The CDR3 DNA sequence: TGTGCTAGTGGTTCCCCTCGCGAGGAAGGCGGTGAGCAGTTCTTC.

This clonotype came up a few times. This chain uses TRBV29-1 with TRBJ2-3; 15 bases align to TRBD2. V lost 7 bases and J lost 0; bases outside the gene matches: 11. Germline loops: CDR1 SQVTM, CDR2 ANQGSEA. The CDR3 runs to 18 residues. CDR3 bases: TGCAGCGCCCTACCGAGGACTAGCGGGAGGGTTAGCACAGATACGCAGTATTTT. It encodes CSALPRTSGRVSTDTQYF.

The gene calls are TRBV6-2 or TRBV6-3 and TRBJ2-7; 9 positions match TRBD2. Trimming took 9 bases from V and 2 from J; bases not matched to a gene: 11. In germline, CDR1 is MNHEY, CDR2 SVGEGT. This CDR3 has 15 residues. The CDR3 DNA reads TGTGCCAGTCGGGCTAGCGGGACCGGCCCCTACGAGCAGTACTTC. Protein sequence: CASRASGTGPYEQYF.

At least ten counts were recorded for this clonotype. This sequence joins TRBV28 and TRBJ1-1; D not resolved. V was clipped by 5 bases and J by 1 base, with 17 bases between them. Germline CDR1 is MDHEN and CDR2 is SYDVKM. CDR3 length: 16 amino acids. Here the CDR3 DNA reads TGTGCCAGCAGTCCCGCTCAAGTAATGAGGAACACTGAAGCTTTCTTT. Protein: CASSPAQVMRNTEAFF.

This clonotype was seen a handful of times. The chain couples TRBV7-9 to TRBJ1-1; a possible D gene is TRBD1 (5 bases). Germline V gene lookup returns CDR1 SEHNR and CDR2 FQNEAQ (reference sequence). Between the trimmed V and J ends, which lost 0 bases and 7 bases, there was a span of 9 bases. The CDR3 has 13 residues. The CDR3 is CASSLARGNEAFF. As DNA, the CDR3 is TGTGCCAGCAGCTTAGCGAGGGGAAATGAAGCTTTCTTT.

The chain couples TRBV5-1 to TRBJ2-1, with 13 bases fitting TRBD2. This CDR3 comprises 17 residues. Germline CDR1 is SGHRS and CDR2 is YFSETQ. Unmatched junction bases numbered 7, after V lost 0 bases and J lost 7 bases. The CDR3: CASSLGSTSGRLNEQFF. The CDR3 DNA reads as TGCGCCAGCAGCTTGGGTTCGACTAGCGGGAGGTTAAATGAGCAGTTCTTC.

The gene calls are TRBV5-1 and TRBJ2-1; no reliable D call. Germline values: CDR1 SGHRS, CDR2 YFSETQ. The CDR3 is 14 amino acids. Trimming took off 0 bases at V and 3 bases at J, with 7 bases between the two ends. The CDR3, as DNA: TGCGCCAGCAGCTTGGCGGACCTCTACAATGAGCAGTTCTTC. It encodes CASSLADLYNEQFF.

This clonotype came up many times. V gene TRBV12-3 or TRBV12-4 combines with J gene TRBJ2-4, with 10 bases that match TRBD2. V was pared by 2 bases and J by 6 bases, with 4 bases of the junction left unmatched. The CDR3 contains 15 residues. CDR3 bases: TGTGCCAGCAGTTTAAGCGGGGGGGCCTTAAACATTCAGTACTTC. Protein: CASSLSGGALNIQYF.

The CDR3 sequence is CASSSGPRSGANVLTF. The DNA for the CDR3 is TGTGCCAGCAGCTCCGGCCCGCGGTCTGGGGCCAACGTCCTGACTTTC. The genes are TRBV7-8 and TRBJ2-6, with D unclear. The germline V gene encodes CDR1 SGHVS and CDR2 FQNEAQ. The CDR3 contains 16 residues. V dropped 4 bases and J dropped 1 base, with 11 bases sitting between them.

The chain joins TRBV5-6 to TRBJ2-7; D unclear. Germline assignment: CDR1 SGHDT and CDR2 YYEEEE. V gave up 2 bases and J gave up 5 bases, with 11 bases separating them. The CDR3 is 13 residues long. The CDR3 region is CASSFMGDHEQYF. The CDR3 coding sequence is TGTGCCAGCAGCTTCATGGGCGACCACGAGCAGTACTTC.

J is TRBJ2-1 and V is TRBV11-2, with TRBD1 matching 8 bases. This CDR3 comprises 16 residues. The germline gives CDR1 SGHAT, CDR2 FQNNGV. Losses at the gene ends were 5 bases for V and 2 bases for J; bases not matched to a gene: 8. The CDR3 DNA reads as TGTGCCAGCAGCGTAAAACAGGGGGGAGCCTACAATGAGCAGTTCTTC. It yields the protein CASSVKQGGAYNEQFF.

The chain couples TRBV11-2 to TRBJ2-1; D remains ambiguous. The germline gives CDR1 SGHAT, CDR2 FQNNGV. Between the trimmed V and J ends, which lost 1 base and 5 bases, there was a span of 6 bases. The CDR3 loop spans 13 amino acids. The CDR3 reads CASSLAKHNEQFF. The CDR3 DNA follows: TGTGCCAGCAGCTTAGCGAAGCACAATGAGCAGTTCTTC.

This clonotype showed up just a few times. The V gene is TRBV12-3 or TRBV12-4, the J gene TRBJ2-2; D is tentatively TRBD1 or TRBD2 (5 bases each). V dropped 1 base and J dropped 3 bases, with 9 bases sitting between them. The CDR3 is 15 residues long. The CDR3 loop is CASSLGLGDTGELFF. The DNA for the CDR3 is TGTGCCAGCAGTTTAGGGTTGGGGGACACCGGGGAGCTGTTTTTT.

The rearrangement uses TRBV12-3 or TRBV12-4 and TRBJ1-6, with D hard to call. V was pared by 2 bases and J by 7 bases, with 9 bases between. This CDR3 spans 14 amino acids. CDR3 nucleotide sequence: TGTGCCAGCAGTTTACGGCAGCTAAATTCACCCCTCCACTTT. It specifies CASSLRQLNSPLHF.

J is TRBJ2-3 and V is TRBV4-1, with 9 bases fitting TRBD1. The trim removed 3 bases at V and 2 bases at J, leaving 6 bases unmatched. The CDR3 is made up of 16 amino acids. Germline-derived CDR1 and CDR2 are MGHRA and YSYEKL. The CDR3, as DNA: TGCGCCAGCAGCCAGGGGACAGGGTCCATCACAGATACGCAGTATTTT. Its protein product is CASSQGTGSITDTQYF.

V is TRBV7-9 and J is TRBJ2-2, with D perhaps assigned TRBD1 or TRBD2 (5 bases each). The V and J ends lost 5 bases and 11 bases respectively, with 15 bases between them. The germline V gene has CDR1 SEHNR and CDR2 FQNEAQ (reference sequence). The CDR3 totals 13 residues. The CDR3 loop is CASSPRDPSELFF. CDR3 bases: TGTGCCAGCAGCCCCCGGGACCCCAGCGAGCTGTTTTTT.

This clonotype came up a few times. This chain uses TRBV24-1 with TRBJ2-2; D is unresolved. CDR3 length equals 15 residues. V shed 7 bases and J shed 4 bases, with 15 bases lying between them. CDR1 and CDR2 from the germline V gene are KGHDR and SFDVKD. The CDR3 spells CATSPGLLSTGELFF. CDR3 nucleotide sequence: TGTGCCACCAGCCCCGGGCTTTTAAGCACCGGGGAGCTGTTTTTT.

The CDR3 protein is CSVAQGTTEAFF. For the CDR3, the DNA is TGCAGTGTAGCGCAGGGGACTACTGAAGCTTTCTTT. V gene TRBV20-1 combines with J gene TRBJ1-1, with TRBD1 as a possible D gene (6 bases). The V and J ends lost 7 bases and 5 bases respectively, with 14 bases between them. Germline values: CDR1 DFQATT, CDR2 SNEGSKA (reference sequence). CDR3 length: 12 residues.

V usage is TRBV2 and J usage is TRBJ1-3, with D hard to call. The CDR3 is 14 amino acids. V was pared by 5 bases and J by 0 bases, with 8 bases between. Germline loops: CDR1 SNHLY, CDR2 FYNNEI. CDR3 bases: TGTGCCAGCAGTCCGGACCCCTCTGGAAACACCATATATTTT. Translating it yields CASSPDPSGNTIYF.

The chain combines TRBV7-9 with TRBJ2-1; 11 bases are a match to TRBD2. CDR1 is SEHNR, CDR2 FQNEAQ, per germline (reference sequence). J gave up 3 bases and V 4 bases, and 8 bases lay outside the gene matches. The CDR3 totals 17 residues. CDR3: CASSSGTSGGIYNEQFF. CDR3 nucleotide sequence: TGTGCCAGCAGCTCAGGGACTAGCGGAGGGATCTACAATGAGCAGTTCTTC.

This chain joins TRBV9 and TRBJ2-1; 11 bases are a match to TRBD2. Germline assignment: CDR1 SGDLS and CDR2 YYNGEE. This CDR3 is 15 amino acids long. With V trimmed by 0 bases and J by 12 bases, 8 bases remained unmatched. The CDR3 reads CASSVGTSGGVVQFF. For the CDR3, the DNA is TGTGCCAGCAGCGTAGGAACTAGCGGGGGTGTGGTGCAGTTCTTC.

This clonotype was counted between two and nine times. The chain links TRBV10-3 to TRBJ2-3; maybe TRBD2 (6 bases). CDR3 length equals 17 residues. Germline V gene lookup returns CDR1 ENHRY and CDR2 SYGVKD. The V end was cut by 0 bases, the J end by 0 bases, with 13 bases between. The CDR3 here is CAISESLLGTSTDTQYF. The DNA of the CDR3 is TGTGCCATCAGTGAGTCACTACTTGGGACTAGCACAGATACGCAGTATTTT.

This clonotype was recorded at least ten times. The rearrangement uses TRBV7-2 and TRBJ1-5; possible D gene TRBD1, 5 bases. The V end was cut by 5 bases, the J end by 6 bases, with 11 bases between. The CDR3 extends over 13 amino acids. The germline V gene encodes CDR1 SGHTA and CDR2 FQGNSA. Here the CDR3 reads CASSPRGAQPQHF. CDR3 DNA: TGTGCCAGCAGCCCCAGAGGGGCTCAGCCCCAGCATTTT.

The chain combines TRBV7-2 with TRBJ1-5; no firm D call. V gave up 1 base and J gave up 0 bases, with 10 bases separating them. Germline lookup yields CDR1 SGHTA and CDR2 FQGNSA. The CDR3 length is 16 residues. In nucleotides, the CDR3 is TGTGCCAGCAGCTTAGTCGCGGGGTATAGCAATCAGCCCCAGCATTTT. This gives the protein CASSLVAGYSNQPQHF. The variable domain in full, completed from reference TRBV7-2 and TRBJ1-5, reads GAGVSQSPSNKVTEKGKDVELRCDPISGHTALYWYRQSLGQGLEFLIYFQGNSAPDKSGLPSDRFSAERTGGSVSTLTIQRTQQEDSAVYLCASSLVAGYSNQPQHFGDGTRLSIL.

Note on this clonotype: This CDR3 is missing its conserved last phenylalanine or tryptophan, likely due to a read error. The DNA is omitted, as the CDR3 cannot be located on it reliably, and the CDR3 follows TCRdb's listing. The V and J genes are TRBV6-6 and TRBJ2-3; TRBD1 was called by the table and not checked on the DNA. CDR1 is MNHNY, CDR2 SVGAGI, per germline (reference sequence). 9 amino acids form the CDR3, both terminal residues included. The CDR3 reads CAAEGGPTI.

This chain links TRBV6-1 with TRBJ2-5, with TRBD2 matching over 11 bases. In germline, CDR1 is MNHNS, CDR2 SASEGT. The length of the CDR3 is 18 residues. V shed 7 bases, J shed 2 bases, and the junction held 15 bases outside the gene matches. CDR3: CASTARLAGPGVQETQYF. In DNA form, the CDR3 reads TGTGCCAGCACGGCGAGACTAGCGGGACCTGGGGTACAAGAGACCCAGTACTTC.